What follows are 23 T cell receptor beta chains derived from one specimen sequenced in a study of blood T cell repertoires in COVID-19. Using immunoSEQ multiplex PCR, the repertoire was profiled, and TCRdb retains in-frame clones only, with some absent. The repertoire holds roughly 320,000 clones, with roughly 86% as singletons. The sequenced sample was peripheral blood. Receptors were obtained from a woman aged 30 to 39 with COVID-19, enrolled during active disease.

This chain joins TRBV5-8 and TRBJ2-7, with 8 bases matching TRBD1. This CDR3 contains 14 residues. Germline CDR1 is SGHTS and CDR2 is YDEGEE. The junction had 8 bases not matched to a gene; V was cut back by 4 bases and J by 5 bases. The CDR3 DNA follows: TGTGCCAGCAGCCGGTGGACAGGGTTTAACGAGCAGTACTTC. Translated: CASSRWTGFNEQYF.

CDR3 region: CASREKTGGAMNEQYF. The DNA of the CDR3 is TGCGCCAGCAGAGAGAAGACAGGGGGCGCGATGAACGAGCAGTACTTC. The chain combines TRBV5-1 with TRBJ2-7; 10 bases line up with TRBD1. Germline V CDR1 and CDR2: SGHRS, YFSETQ. J lost 5 bases, V lost 5 bases, and 13 bases had no gene match. This CDR3 comprises 16 residues.

The chain joins TRBV6-5 to TRBJ1-1; TRBD1 matches 8 bases. V lost 2 bases, J lost 4 bases, and 3 bases stayed unmatched. CDR1 and CDR2 (germline): MNHEY, SVGAGI. The CDR3 has 14 residues. The DNA of the CDR3 is TGTGCCAGCAGTTACCAGGGGGCGCGCACTGAAGCTTTCTTT. This codes for CASSYQGARTEAFF.

The table lists this clone with a count of one. J is TRBJ2-1 and V is TRBV13; TRBD2 aligns across 7 bases. Unmatched junction bases numbered 11, after V lost 6 bases and J lost 9 bases. The CDR3 is made up of 14 amino acids. From germline, CDR1 is PRHDT and CDR2 FYEKMQ (reference sequence). The CDR3 here is CASRQAGKRGEQFF. In DNA, the CDR3 is TGTGCCAGCAGACAAGCGGGGAAACGCGGTGAGCAGTTCTTC.

The V call is TRBV19, the J call TRBJ2-3; possibly TRBD1 for D (6 bases). Germline V lookup: CDR1 LNHDA, CDR2 SQIVND (reference sequence). This CDR3 is 13 amino acids long. The germline V and J ends were trimmed by 4 bases and 1 base, with 6 bases remaining between them. CDR3 loop: CASSNRGTDTQYF. The CDR3 DNA is TGTGCCAGTAGTAACAGGGGCACAGATACGCAGTATTTT.

The chain has TRBV12-3 or TRBV12-4 and TRBJ1-1, with no clear D. Trimming took off 1 base at V and 4 bases at J, with 7 bases between the two ends. The CDR3 length is 13 residues. The CDR3 DNA reads as TGTGCCAGCAGTTTAGTCGGGAGCACTGAAGCTTTCTTT. It encodes CASSLVGSTEAFF.

In its sample, this clone was seen once. The rearrangement links TRBV4-1 to TRBJ1-5, with 9 bases lining up with TRBD1. The CDR3 loop spans 17 amino acids. Looked up from germline, CDR1 is MGHRA and CDR2 is YSYEKL. The junction had 7 bases not matched to a gene; V was cut back by 2 bases and J by 2 bases. The CDR3 sequence: CASSQPLRDRGNQPQHF. CDR3 nucleotides: TGCGCCAGCAGCCAACCTCTCCGGGACAGGGGCAATCAGCCCCAGCATTTT.

This chain joins TRBV18 and TRBJ2-7, with 11 nucleotides matching TRBD1. The CDR3 contains 15 residues. With V trimmed by 6 bases and J by 5 bases, 9 bases remained unmatched. Germline assignment: CDR1 KGHSH and CDR2 LQKENI. This CDR3 reads CASSAGTGGVDEQYV. The CDR3 DNA sequence: TGTGCCAGCTCGGCCGGGACAGGGGGTGTCGACGAGCAGTACGTC.

This clone was detected a few times. The rearrangement joins TRBV19 to TRBJ1-6; 7 nucleotides line up with TRBD1. The CDR3 consists of 14 residues. Trimming cost V 4 bases and J 6 bases; bases outside gene matches: 3. The germline CDR1 and CDR2 sequences are LNHDA and SQIVND (reference sequence). CDR3 region: CASSTGTANSPLHF. CDR3 sequence (DNA): TGTGCCAGTAGTACCGGGACAGCTAATTCACCCCTCCACTTT.

The J gene is TRBJ2-7, the V gene TRBV6-4; TRBD2 is a possible D gene (5 bases). The CDR3 is 13 amino acids. Trimming stripped 6 bases from V and 5 bases from J, with 14 bases between. From germline, CDR1 is MRHNA and CDR2 SNTAGT. CDR3 region: CASRPREGDEQYF. The CDR3 DNA follows: TGTGCCAGCAGGCCGCGAGAGGGTGACGAGCAGTACTTC.

The chain uses TRBV6-5 and TRBJ1-2; tentatively, D is TRBD1 (5 bases). Germline values: CDR1 MNHEY, CDR2 SVGAGI. Trimming cost V 2 bases and J 8 bases, with 15 bases left between them. The CDR3 runs 14 residues. The CDR3 is CASSYLQDPEGYTF. In DNA form, the CDR3 reads TGTGCCAGCAGTTACCTACAGGACCCAGAGGGCTACACCTTC.

The CDR3 sequence: CASSVAGGALGNTIYF. Here the CDR3 DNA reads TGTGCCAGCAGCGTAGCTGGAGGGGCGTTGGGAAACACCATATATTTT. This chain links TRBV9 with TRBJ1-3, with D perhaps TRBD1 (5 bases). CDR3 length: 16 residues. Germline V gene lookup returns CDR1 SGDLS and CDR2 YYNGEE. V was clipped by 0 bases and J by 4 bases, with 14 bases between them.

A note on this clone: The same CDR3 is also encoded by other DNA sequences in this sample. This chain links TRBV11-2 with TRBJ1-3; D not resolved. Germline-derived CDR1 and CDR2 are SGHAT and FQNNGV. The CDR3 extends over 14 amino acids. The germline V and J ends were trimmed by 1 base and 1 base, with 5 bases remaining between them. The CDR3, as DNA: TGTGCCAGCAGCTTAGCGGTTTCTGGAAACACCATATATTTT. It encodes CASSLAVSGNTIYF.

CDR3 protein: CASSSRTRTYEQYF. CDR3 coding DNA: TGTGCCAGCAGCTCTAGGACTAGAACCTACGAGCAGTACTTC. The V call is TRBV7-2, the J call TRBJ2-7; 7 bases align to TRBD2. Looked up from germline, CDR1 is SGHTA and CDR2 is FQGNSA. V was clipped by 4 bases and J by 2 bases; unmatched bases: 5. There are 14 residues in the CDR3.

This chain links TRBV5-1 with TRBJ1-4; D is unresolved. Germline CDR1 SGHRS, CDR2 YFSETQ. The CDR3 extends over 15 amino acids. Trimming pared 0 bases from V and 1 base from J, leaving 7 bases between. CDR3 sequence (DNA): TGCGCCAGCAGCTTGGCCGGTCGAACTAATGAAAAACTGTTTTTT. Translation: CASSLAGRTNEKLFF.

The rearrangement uses TRBV5-1 and TRBJ2-1; the match to TRBD1 covers 9 bases. Per germline, CDR1 SGHRS and CDR2 YFSETQ. V dropped 1 base and J dropped 7; count of bases not matched to a gene: 3. CDR3 length equals 14 residues. The CDR3 DNA sequence: TGCGCCAGCAGCTTGCAGACAGGGGGAAATGAGCAGTTCTTC. Its translation is CASSLQTGGNEQFF.

This sequence joins TRBV7-2 and TRBJ2-5, with D unresolved. Germline assignment: CDR1 SGHTA and CDR2 FQGNSA. This CDR3 has 13 amino acids. The V gene lost 2 bases and the J gene lost 2 bases, with 6 bases spanning the gap. CDR3 bases: TGTGCCAGCAGCTTACTAAGTCAAGAGACCCAGTACTTC. Residues: CASSLLSQETQYF.

The genes are TRBV10-3 and TRBJ2-5; 7 nucleotides agree with TRBD2. The ends lost 10 bases at V and 4 bases at J; junction bases unmatched: 12. CDR3 length: 14 amino acids. Germline-derived CDR1 and CDR2 are ENHRY and SYGVKD. The CDR3 sequence: CATRGGGSGETQYF. In nucleotides, the CDR3 is TGTGCCACCCGCGGGGGTGGGTCAGGAGAGACCCAGTACTTC.

The chain has TRBV7-9 and TRBJ1-2; 11 nucleotides match TRBD1. Germline CDR1 reads SEHNR; CDR2 reads FQNEAQ (reference sequence). The CDR3 is 17 residues long. V shed 5 bases, J shed 5 bases, and the junction held 13 bases outside the gene matches. CDR3 loop: CASSRRGGTGGFYGYTF. The CDR3 DNA follows: TGTGCCAGCAGCCGAAGAGGCGGGACAGGGGGTTTTTATGGCTACACCTTC.

This clone occurred once. The rearrangement joins TRBV2 to TRBJ2-3; 15 nucleotides align to TRBD2. The ends lost 6 bases at V and 3 bases at J; junction bases unmatched: 1. The CDR3 consists of 15 residues. CDR1 and CDR2 from the germline V gene are SNHLY and FYNNEI. This chain's CDR3 is CASSGLAGGTDTQYF. The DNA of the CDR3 is TGTGCCAGCAGCGGACTAGCGGGGGGGACAGATACGCAGTATTTT.

This clone was picked up one time. The chain employs TRBV27 and TRBJ1-6; D remains ambiguous. V was cut by 6 bases and J by 8 bases, with 17 bases left in between. Germline V lookup: CDR1 MNHEY, CDR2 SMNVEV (reference sequence). The CDR3 contains 15 residues. DNA for the CDR3: TGTGCCAGCAGCGTCTCGGGGTCCGCGGATTCACCCCTCCACTTT. This codes for CASSVSGSADSPLHF.

The chain combines TRBV18 with TRBJ1-4; a possible D gene is TRBD1 (5 bases). There are 15 residues in the CDR3. Germline values: CDR1 KGHSH, CDR2 LQKENI. Deletions cut 6 bases from V and 6 bases from J, with 17 bases between. CDR3 nucleotides: TGTGCCAGCTCCGCCGGCAGGGCGGAAGATGAAAAACTGTTTTTT. Its translation is CASSAGRAEDEKLFF.

The rearrangement uses TRBV10-2 and TRBJ1-5; possibly TRBD1 for D (5 bases). The V and J ends lost 4 bases and 4 bases respectively, with 14 bases between them. The CDR3 covers 15 residues. Germline V gene lookup returns CDR1 WSHSY and CDR2 SAAADI. CDR3 nucleotide sequence: TGCGCCAGCAGTGGATTTAGGGGTTTGAATCAGCCCCAGCATTTT. Amino acids: CASSGFRGLNQPQHF.